Listed here is a single TCR beta chain. Its antigen is unidentified. The sample is drawn from a study of cytomegalovirus exposure and HLA in healthy donors. On the study more broadly: A previous analysis identified 100 million to 120 million unique TCR beta sequences derived from around 180 million T cells. Findings and limits, study-wide: The HLA-A and HLA-B alleles of most subjects were reportedly predicted accurately from TCR beta sequences. For most TCR sequences rarity was the rule, although some public TCRs occurred in many donors.

Unrecorded immune exposure was likely among donors, who were nominally healthy when sampled. The primer mix had 60 Vbeta and 13 Jbeta primers. Sequenced by immunoSEQ multiplex PCR; TCRdb stores in-frame clones only, minus some. The table includes some 240,000 clones, nearly 95% detected once. This CDR3 is 12 amino acids long. Losses at the gene ends were 6 bases for V and 10 bases for J; bases not matched to a gene: 8. The V gene's germline CDR1 is LNHDA and CDR2 SQIVND (reference sequence). The sample was PBMCs. The receptor's source is a girl aged 2 to 9 in good health and CMV-seronegative. This chain uses TRBV19 with TRBJ1-1; TRBD1 agrees at 7 bases. CDR3 loop: CASRLDRAVAFF. The CDR3 DNA is TGTGCCAGTAGACTAGACAGGGCGGTAGCTTTCTTT.